A single T cell receptor beta chain is shown here with its context. This sample is part of a study of blood T cell repertoires in COVID-19. Study information: Samples came from the United States, Italy and Spain, spanning acute and convalescent COVID-19. T cells, B-cell-depleted T cells, or PBMCs supplied cDNA or gDNA.

Authors' data handling: Reference gene primers were amplified, and this amplification served to estimate nucleated cell counts. Profiling relied on immunoSEQ multiplex PCR, and the TCRdb table lists in-frame clones only, not all of them. The V and J calls and clone size are taken from that table; D and trimming were inferred from the DNA. The data hold 60,000 to 100,000 clones, with around 90% observed a single time. This CDR3 has 16 amino acids. Trimming cost V 0 bases and J 4 bases; bases outside gene matches: 9. Per the germline V gene, CDR1 is SGHRS and CDR2 is YFSETQ. This receptor was identified in a man aged 50 to 59 with active COVID-19. V usage is TRBV5-1 and J usage is TRBJ2-7; 8 bases align to TRBD1. Sequenced: peripheral blood. The CDR3 region has the DNA TGCGCCAGCAGCTTGGCACCGACAGGGGCTGGGTACGAGCAGTACTTC. Protein product: CASSLAPTGAGYEQYF.